These T cell receptor beta chains were read from a single sample in a study of control samples from healthy donors and cancer patients. Clones were sequenced by immunoSEQ multiplex PCR, and TCRdb holds only the in-frame ones, with some missing. This table has 35,000 to 50,000 clones, approximately 87% appearing once. Sequencing was done on a sample of PBMCs. The receptors originated from a woman aged 55-70 years with lung cancer. CDR3s include the opening cysteine and the closing phenylalanine or tryptophan. Each record gives: J gene, D gene, V gene, clone size, CDR3 protein, CDR3 DNA. The D gene is left open where the match is weak. Only part of the rows carry a size: once, few, many, or a class if the clone is expanded.

j_gene: TRBJ1-1
d_gene: .
v_gene: TRBV5-6
abundance: .
CDR3aa: CASSLDLNTEAFF
CDR3nt: TGTGCCAGCAGCTTGGACCTGAACACTGAAGCTTTCTTT

j_gene: TRBJ1-5
d_gene: TRBD1
v_gene: TRBV12-5
abundance: .
CDR3aa: CASGLVGQGAGQPQHF
CDR3nt: TGTGCTAGTGGTTTGGTCGGGCAGGGGGCGGGTCAGCCCCAGCATTTT

j_gene: TRBJ2-5
d_gene: .
v_gene: TRBV28
abundance: .
CDR3aa: CASSPLVIEQETQYF
CDR3nt: TGTGCCAGCAGCCCCCTTGTTATCGAGCAAGAGACCCAGTACTTC

j_gene: TRBJ2-5
d_gene: TRBD2
v_gene: TRBV13
abundance: .
CDR3aa: CASSAGTSAYLQETQYF
CDR3nt: TGTGCCAGCAGCGCTGGGACTAGCGCGTATCTCCAAGAGACCCAGTACTTC

j_gene: TRBJ1-1
d_gene: TRBD1
v_gene: TRBV19
abundance: .
CDR3aa: CASSSRKQGARTEAFF
CDR3nt: TGTGCCAGTAGTTCACGAAAACAGGGGGCGCGTACTGAAGCTTTCTTT

j_gene: TRBJ1-5
d_gene: .
v_gene: TRBV6-6
abundance: .
CDR3aa: CASSSFSYSNQPQHF
CDR3nt: TGTGCCAGCAGTTCATTTAGTTATAGCAATCAGCCCCAGCATTTT

j_gene: TRBJ2-7
d_gene: .
v_gene: TRBV6-5
abundance: .
CDR3aa: CASSQLDLVSYEQYF
CDR3nt: TGTGCCAGCTCCCAACTGGACCTAGTATCTTACGAGCAGTACTTC

j_gene: TRBJ1-1
d_gene: .
v_gene: TRBV5-1
abundance: .
CDR3aa: CASSWGTENTEAFF
CDR3nt: TGCGCCAGCAGCTGGGGGACCGAGAACACTGAAGCTTTCTTT

j_gene: TRBJ1-2
d_gene: .
v_gene: TRBV10-2
abundance: once
CDR3aa: CASKSDGPSGYTF
CDR3nt: TGCGCCAGCAAATCGGACGGCCCAAGCGGCTACACCTTC

j_gene: TRBJ1-4
d_gene: TRBD1
v_gene: TRBV10-3
abundance: once
CDR3aa: CAISRDRSEKLFF
CDR3nt: TGTGCCATCAGCCGGGACAGGAGTGAAAAACTGTTTTTT

j_gene: TRBJ2-5
d_gene: .
v_gene: TRBV10-3
abundance: .
CDR3aa: CAISPKGETQYF
CDR3nt: TGTGCCATCAGCCCTAAGGGAGAGACCCAGTACTTC

j_gene: TRBJ2-7
d_gene: .
v_gene: TRBV21-1
abundance: once
CDR3aa: CASSKERENYEQYF
CDR3nt: TGTGCCAGCAGCAAGGAGCGGGAGAATTACGAGCAGTACTTC

j_gene: TRBJ2-1
d_gene: TRBD2
v_gene: TRBV7-3
abundance: .
CDR3aa: CASSLIGGRASYNEQFF
CDR3nt: TGTGCCAGCAGCTTAATTGGTGGGAGGGCCTCCTACAATGAGCAGTTCTTC

j_gene: TRBJ2-5
d_gene: .
v_gene: TRBV28
abundance: .
CDR3aa: CASSFSLEETQYF
CDR3nt: TGTGCCAGCAGTTTCAGCTTGGAAGAGACCCAGTACTTC

j_gene: TRBJ2-1
d_gene: .
v_gene: TRBV11-2
abundance: few
CDR3aa: CASSSDSGPLEQFF
CDR3nt: TGTGCCAGCAGCTCGGACTCTGGGCCGCTTGAGCAGTTCTTC

j_gene: TRBJ2-2
d_gene: .
v_gene: TRBV13
abundance: .
CDR3aa: CASSLTNTGELFF
CDR3nt: TGTGCCAGCAGTCTTACGAACACCGGGGAGCTGTTTTTT

j_gene: TRBJ2-2
d_gene: .
v_gene: TRBV29-1
abundance: .
CDR3aa: CSATQGEAGELFF
CDR3nt: TGCAGCGCGACTCAGGGCGAAGCCGGGGAGCTGTTTTTT

j_gene: TRBJ2-7
d_gene: .
v_gene: TRBV11-1
abundance: .
CDR3aa: CASSLGQNTYEQYF
CDR3nt: TGTGCCAGCAGCTTAGGACAGAACACCTACGAGCAGTACTTC

j_gene: TRBJ2-5
d_gene: TRBD1
v_gene: TRBV6-1
abundance: once
CDR3aa: CASSELAGQGGETQYF
CDR3nt: TGTGCCAGCAGTGAATTGGCGGGACAGGGTGGGGAGACCCAGTACTTC

j_gene: TRBJ1-4
d_gene: .
v_gene: TRBV2
abundance: .
CDR3aa: CASIEGGQFNEKLFF
CDR3nt: TGTGCCAGCATCGAGGGTGGTCAGTTTAATGAAAAACTGTTTTTT

j_gene: TRBJ1-6
d_gene: TRBD1
v_gene: TRBV30
abundance: .
CDR3aa: CAWRSGGRNSPLHF
CDR3nt: TGTGCCTGGAGGTCAGGGGGCCGTAATTCACCCCTCCACTTT

j_gene: TRBJ2-7
d_gene: TRBD1
v_gene: TRBV6-2/TRBV6-3
abundance: .
CDR3aa: CASSSTGFGSYEQYF
CDR3nt: TGTGCCAGCAGTTCGACAGGGTTCGGGTCCTACGAGCAGTACTTC

j_gene: TRBJ2-7
d_gene: .
v_gene: TRBV12-5
abundance: .
CDR3aa: CASGFEYSEQYF
CDR3nt: TGTGCTAGTGGTTTCGAGTATTCCGAGCAGTACTTC

j_gene: TRBJ2-1
d_gene: .
v_gene: TRBV4-1
abundance: .
CDR3aa: CASSQSYNEQFF
CDR3nt: TGCGCCAGCAGCCAATCCTACAATGAGCAGTTCTTC

j_gene: TRBJ1-1
d_gene: .
v_gene: TRBV5-4
abundance: .
CDR3aa: CASSLATGLNTEAFF
CDR3nt: TGTGCCAGCAGCTTGGCCACAGGCCTGAACACTGAAGCTTTCTTT

j_gene: TRBJ1-1
d_gene: TRBD1
v_gene: TRBV29-1
abundance: once
CDR3aa: CSVDRQGTFTEAFF
CDR3nt: TGCAGCGTGGACCGACAGGGCACTTTCACTGAAGCTTTCTTT

j_gene: TRBJ2-1
d_gene: .
v_gene: TRBV28
abundance: .
CDR3aa: CASSSAPRGHNEQFF
CDR3nt: TGTGCCAGCAGTTCGGCACCTCGAGGACACAATGAGCAGTTCTTC

j_gene: TRBJ1-5
d_gene: .
v_gene: TRBV28
abundance: .
CDR3aa: CASSARTGTNQPQHF
CDR3nt: TGTGCCAGCAGTGCCCGCACAGGTACTAATCAGCCCCAGCATTTT

j_gene: TRBJ2-5
d_gene: .
v_gene: TRBV9
abundance: .
CDR3aa: CASSVEGSVGQETQYF
CDR3nt: TGTGCCAGCAGCGTAGAGGGATCTGTTGGGCAAGAGACCCAGTACTTC

j_gene: TRBJ1-4
d_gene: .
v_gene: TRBV29-1
abundance: .
CDR3aa: CSVEPREQGTEKLFF
CDR3nt: TGCAGCGTTGAACCAAGGGAGCAGGGCACTGAAAAACTGTTTTTT

j_gene: TRBJ1-3
d_gene: .
v_gene: TRBV6-5
abundance: .
CDR3aa: CATAGDSLSGNTIYF
CDR3nt: TGTGCCACCGCAGGGGATTCCCTGTCTGGAAACACCATATATTTT

j_gene: TRBJ2-3
d_gene: TRBD2
v_gene: TRBV5-1
abundance: .
CDR3aa: CASSSTRAGGPRNTQYF
CDR3nt: TGCGCCAGCAGCTCTACCCGAGCGGGAGGGCCCAGAAATACGCAGTATTTT

j_gene: TRBJ2-1
d_gene: .
v_gene: TRBV5-1
abundance: .
CDR3aa: CASSLLTAYNEQFF
CDR3nt: TGCGCCAGCAGCTTGTTAACGGCATACAATGAGCAGTTCTTC

j_gene: TRBJ1-5
d_gene: .
v_gene: TRBV7-2
abundance: .
CDR3aa: CASSLGGFNQPQHF
CDR3nt: TGTGCCAGCAGCTTAGGAGGATTCAATCAGCCCCAGCATTTT

j_gene: TRBJ1-2
d_gene: .
v_gene: TRBV21-1
abundance: .
CDR3aa: CASSKRPRYYGYTF
CDR3nt: TGTGCCAGCAGCAAAAGACCCCGGTACTATGGCTACACCTTC